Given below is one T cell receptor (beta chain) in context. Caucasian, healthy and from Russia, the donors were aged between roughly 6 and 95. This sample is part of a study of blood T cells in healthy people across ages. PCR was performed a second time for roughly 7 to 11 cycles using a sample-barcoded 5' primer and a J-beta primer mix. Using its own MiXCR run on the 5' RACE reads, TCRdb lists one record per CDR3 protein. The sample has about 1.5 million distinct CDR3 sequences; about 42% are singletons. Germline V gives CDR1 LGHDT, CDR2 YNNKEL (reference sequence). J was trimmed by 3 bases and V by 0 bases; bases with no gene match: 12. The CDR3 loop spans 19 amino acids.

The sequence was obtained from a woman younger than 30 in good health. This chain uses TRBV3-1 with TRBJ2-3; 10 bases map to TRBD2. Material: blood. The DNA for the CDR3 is TGTGCCAGCAGCCAAGATCAGTTAGCGGGAGGAGGAGCGACAGATACGCAGTATTTT. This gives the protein CASSQDQLAGGGATDTQYF.